This TCR beta chain came from a study of T-cell reconstitution after alpha-beta-depleted transplantation in children. Whole-study results and caveats: Recipient T cells and thymic progenitors that survived gave rise to the high TCRbeta diversity observed at day 60 in some patients.

It was with unique molecular identifiers that the TCRbeta library was prepared. TCRdb independently ran MiXCR on the PCR reads; one entry per CDR3 protein. The sample gives over 200,000 distinct CDR3 sequences, 9.5% to 13% of which show up once; 28% is in the top ten. Trimming shortened V by 6 bases and J by 4 bases, and 20 bases separated the two germline ends. The CDR3 covers 15 residues. CDR1 is DFQATT and CDR2 is SNEGSKA in the germline V gene (reference sequence). This clonotype was detected many times. Its target is unknown. The clonotype comes from a child less than two years old with acute myeloid leukemia, due to receive a stem cell transplant. The chain combines TRBV20-1 with TRBJ2-3; D perhaps matches TRBD1 (6 bases). This material consisted of PBMCs, taken before TCRalphabeta/CD19-depleted stem cell transplant. The CDR3 sequence is CSANSPGDFADTQYF. Here the CDR3 DNA reads TGCAGTGCAAATAGCCCAGGGGATTTCGCAGATACGCAGTATTTT.